This TCR beta chain was identified in a study of CD8 T cells in ankylosing spondylitis. Study results and caveats: In ankylosing spondylitis blood, a motif of roughly eight highly homologous TCR beta variants appeared characteristic.

With molecular barcodes, quantitative 5'-RACE was used to make the TCR beta libraries. In TCRdb, the 5' RACE reads were re-called with MiXCR into one record per CDR3 protein. The sample contains about 700,000 distinct CDR3 sequences, roughly 20% of which appear only once. Germline CDR1 and CDR2: MNHEY and SMNVEV (reference sequence). The CDR3 loop spans 13 amino acids. V lost 8 bases and J lost 1, with 11 bases in between. This clonotype turned up a few times. Its specificity is not known. The TCR sequence derives from a male donor with ankylosing spondylitis. The chain carries TRBV27 and TRBJ2-5, with D uncertain. What was sequenced was blood, either unsorted or a sorted T cell fraction (not recorded which). CDR3 DNA sequence: TGTGCCAGCGGTCGACTGGGCCAAGAGACCCAGTACTTC. Translated, it gives CASGRLGQETQYF.